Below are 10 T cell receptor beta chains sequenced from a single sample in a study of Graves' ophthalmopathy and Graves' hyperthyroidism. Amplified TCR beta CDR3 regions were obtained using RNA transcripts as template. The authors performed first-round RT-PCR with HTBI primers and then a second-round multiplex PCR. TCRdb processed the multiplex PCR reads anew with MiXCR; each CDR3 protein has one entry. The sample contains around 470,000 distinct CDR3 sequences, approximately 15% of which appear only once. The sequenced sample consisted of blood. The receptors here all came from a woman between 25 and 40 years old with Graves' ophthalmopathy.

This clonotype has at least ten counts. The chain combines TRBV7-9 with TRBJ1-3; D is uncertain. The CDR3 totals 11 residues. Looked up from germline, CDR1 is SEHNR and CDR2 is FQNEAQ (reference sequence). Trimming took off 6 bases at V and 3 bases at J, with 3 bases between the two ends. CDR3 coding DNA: TGTGCCAGCAGAGTTGGAAACACCATATATTTT. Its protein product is CASRVGNTIYF.

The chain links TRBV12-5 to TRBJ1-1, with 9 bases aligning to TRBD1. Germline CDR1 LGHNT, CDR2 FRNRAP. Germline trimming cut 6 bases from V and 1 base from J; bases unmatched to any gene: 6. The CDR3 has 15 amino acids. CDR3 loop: CASGSGQGTNTEAFF. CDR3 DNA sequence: TGTGCTAGTGGGTCTGGACAGGGGACGAACACTGAAGCTTTCTTT.

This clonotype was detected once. In nucleotides, the CDR3 is TGTGCCAGCACCGGGACTAGCTACCACGAGCAGTACTTC. Translated, it gives CASTGTSYHEQYF. The gene calls are TRBV6-1 and TRBJ2-7; 9 bases fit TRBD2. This CDR3 has 13 residues. V shed 7 bases and J 5 bases; nucleotides not matched to a gene: 6. CDR1 and CDR2 from the germline V gene are MNHNS and SASEGT.

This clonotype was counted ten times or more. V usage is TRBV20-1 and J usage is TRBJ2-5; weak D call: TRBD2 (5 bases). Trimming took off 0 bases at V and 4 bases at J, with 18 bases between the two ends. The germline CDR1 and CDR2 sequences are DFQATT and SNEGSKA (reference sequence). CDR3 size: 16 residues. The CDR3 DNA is TGCAGTGCTAGAGATCCCGAGGGTTTGTTATTAGAGACCCAGTACTTC. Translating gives CSARDPEGLLLETQYF.

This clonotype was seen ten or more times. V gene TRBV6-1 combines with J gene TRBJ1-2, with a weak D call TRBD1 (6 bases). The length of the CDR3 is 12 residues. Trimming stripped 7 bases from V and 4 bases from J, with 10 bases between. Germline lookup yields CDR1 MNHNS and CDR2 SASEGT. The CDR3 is CASTTGSYGYTF. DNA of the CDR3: TGTGCCAGCACAACAGGGTCCTATGGCTACACCTTC.

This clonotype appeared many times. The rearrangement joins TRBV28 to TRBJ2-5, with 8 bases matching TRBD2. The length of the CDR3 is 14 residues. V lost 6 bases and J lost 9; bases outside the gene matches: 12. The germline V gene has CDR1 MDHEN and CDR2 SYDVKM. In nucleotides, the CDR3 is TGTGCCAGCAGCGGGGGGGGGTCCGTCGAGGCCCAGTACTTC. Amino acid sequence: CASSGGGSVEAQYF.

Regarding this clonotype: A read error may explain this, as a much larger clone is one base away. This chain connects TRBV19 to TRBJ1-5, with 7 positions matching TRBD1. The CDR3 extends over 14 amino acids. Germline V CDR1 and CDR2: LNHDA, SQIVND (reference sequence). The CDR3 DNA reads TGTGTCAGTAAGGAGACAGGGTTCAATCAGCCCCAGCATTTT. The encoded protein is CVSKETGFNQPQHF.

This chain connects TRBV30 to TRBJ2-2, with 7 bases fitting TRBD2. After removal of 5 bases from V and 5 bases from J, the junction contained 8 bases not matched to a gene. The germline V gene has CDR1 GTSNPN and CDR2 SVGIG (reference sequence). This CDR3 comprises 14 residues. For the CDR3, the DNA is TGTGCCTGGGGGCGGGAGATCCGAACCGGGGAGCTGTTTTTT. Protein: CAWGREIRTGELFF.

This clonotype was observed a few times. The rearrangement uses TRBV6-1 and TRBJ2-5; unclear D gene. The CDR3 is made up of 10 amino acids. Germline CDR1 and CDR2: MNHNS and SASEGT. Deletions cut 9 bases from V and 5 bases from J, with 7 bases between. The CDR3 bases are TGTGCCAGTATCGATGAGACCCAGTACTTC. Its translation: CASIDETQYF.

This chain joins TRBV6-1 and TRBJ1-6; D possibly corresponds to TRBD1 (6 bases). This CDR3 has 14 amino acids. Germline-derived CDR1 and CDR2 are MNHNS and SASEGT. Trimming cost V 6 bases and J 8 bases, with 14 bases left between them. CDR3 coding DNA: TGTGCCAGCAGGCTACAGGGAGCTGATTCACCCCTCCACTTT. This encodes CASRLQGADSPLHF.